The sample holds a few counts of the clone carrying this T cell receptor beta chain. This record comes from a study of blood T cell repertoires in COVID-19. Turning to the study itself: Whether acute or convalescent, the COVID-19 samples came from the United States, Italy and Spain. T cells, B-cell-depleted T cells, or PBMCs supplied cDNA or gDNA.

Some clones are missing from TCRdb's copy, which holds only in-frame ones; the method was immunoSEQ multiplex PCR. The sample contains some 87,000 clones, 75% to 90% of which appear only once. The CDR3 loop spans 14 amino acids. The germline V gene has CDR1 WSHSY and CDR2 SAAADI. After removal of 3 bases from V and 4 bases from J, the junction contained 3 bases not matched to a gene. The sample consisted of peripheral blood. The sequence came from a woman aged 65 to 85 with acute or convalescent COVID-19. V gene TRBV10-2 combines with J gene TRBJ1-1; TRBD1 matches 9 bases. The CDR3 sequence is CASSEQGAGTEAFF. CDR3 in DNA: TGCGCCAGCAGTGAACAGGGGGCAGGCACTGAAGCTTTCTTT.